The rows below give T cell receptor beta chains drawn from one sample of a study of T cell repertoires in cytomegalovirus infection. TCRdb called the reads again in MiXCR, with one record for every CDR3 protein. The sample records a few hundred thousand distinct CDR3 sequences, approximately 14% being singletons. Input material: PBMCs. The receptors were sampled from a human donor in good health (CMV status not recorded). Some clones in this sample may be carry-over from other donors' samples. CDR3s include the opening cysteine and the closing phenylalanine or tryptophan. A D gene is named only where the DNA matches it firmly. The size of a clone is reported for some rows only, either as once, few or many, or as a class for expanded clones.

CSATEALAGQDTQYF TGCAGTGCGACAGAGGCCCTAGCGGGGCAAGATACGCAGTATTTT . TRBD2 TRBV20-1 15 TRBJ2-3
CSARDVRTGGIDTQYF TGCAGTGCTAGAGATGTTAGGACAGGGGGCATAGATACGCAGTATTTT . TRBD1 TRBV20-1 16 TRBJ2-3
CSARDPAGRGFEAFF TGCAGTGCTAGAGATCCGGCAGGGAGGGGTTTTGAAGCTTTCTTT many . TRBV20-1 15 TRBJ1-1
CASSSAGTGNYEQYF TGTGCCAGCAGCTCCGCCGGGACAGGAAACTACGAGCAGTACTTC many TRBD1 TRBV7-2 15 TRBJ2-7
CASSSKGLAGGNEQFF TGTGCCAGCAGCTCTAAGGGACTAGCGGGGGGCAATGAGCAGTTCTTC . TRBD2 TRBV5-6 16 TRBJ2-1
CASSSGLAGEQFF TGTGCCAGCAGCTCGGGACTGGCGGGTGAGCAGTTCTTC . . TRBV7-6 13 TRBJ2-1
CASSSTGGRTDTQYF TGTGCCAGCAGCTCAACAGGGGGCCGGACAGATACGCAGTATTTT few TRBD1 TRBV7-3 15 TRBJ2-3
CASSPPGQGAQYF TGTGCCAGCAGCCCCCCCGGACAGGGTGCCCAGTACTTC . TRBD1 TRBV7-9 13 TRBJ2-5
CSVEGRTETQYF TGCAGCGTTGAAGGAAGGACAGAGACCCAGTACTTC . . TRBV29-1 12 TRBJ2-5
CASSQLPVGDSNQPQHF TGCGCCAGCAGCCAGCTTCCCGTCGGGGATAGCAATCAGCCCCAGCATTTT many . TRBV4-1 17 TRBJ1-5
CASSWGGSGNTIYF TGTGCCAGCAGCTGGGGGGGCTCTGGAAACACCATATATTTT . . TRBV5-4 14 TRBJ1-3
CSARDPRTMNTEAFF TGCAGTGCTAGGGATCCACGGACAATGAACACTGAAGCTTTCTTT many . TRBV20-1 15 TRBJ1-1
CASSIRENTGELFF TGTGCCAGCAGTATAAGAGAGAACACCGGGGAGCTGTTTTTT many . TRBV2 14 TRBJ2-2
CASSTRQGWDTEAFF TGTGCCAGCAGCACCCGACAGGGCTGGGACACTGAAGCTTTCTTT . TRBD1 TRBV4-2 15 TRBJ1-1
CASSYMGETQYF TGTGCCAGCAGTTATATGGGAGAGACCCAGTACTTC few . TRBV6-2/TRBV6-3 12 TRBJ2-5